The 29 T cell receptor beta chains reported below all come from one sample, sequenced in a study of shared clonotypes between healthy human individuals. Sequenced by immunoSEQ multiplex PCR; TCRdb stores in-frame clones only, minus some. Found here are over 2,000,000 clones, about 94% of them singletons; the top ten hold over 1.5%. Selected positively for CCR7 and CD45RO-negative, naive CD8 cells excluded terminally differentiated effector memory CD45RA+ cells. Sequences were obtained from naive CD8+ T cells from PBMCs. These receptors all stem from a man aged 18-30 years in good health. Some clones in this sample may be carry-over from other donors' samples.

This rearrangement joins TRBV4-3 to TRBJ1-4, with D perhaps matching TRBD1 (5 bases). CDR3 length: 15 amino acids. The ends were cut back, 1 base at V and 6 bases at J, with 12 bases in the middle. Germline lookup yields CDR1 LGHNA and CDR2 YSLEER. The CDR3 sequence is CASSQAWGGDEKLFF. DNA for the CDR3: TGCGCCAGCAGCCAAGCTTGGGGGGGGGATGAAAAACTGTTTTTT.

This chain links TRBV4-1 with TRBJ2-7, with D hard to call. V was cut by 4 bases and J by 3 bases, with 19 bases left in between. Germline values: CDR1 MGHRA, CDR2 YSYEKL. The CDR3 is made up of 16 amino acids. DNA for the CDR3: TGCGCCAGCAGCCCCACCAGTGAATCTCCTAACTACGAGCAGTACTTC. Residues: CASSPTSESPNYEQYF.

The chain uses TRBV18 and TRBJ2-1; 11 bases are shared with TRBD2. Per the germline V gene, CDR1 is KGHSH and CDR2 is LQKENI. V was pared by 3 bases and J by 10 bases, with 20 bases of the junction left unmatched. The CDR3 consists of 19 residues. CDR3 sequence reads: CASSPPRLAGSVRGTEQFF. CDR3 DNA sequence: TGTGCCAGCTCACCTCCCAGACTAGCGGGGTCTGTTAGGGGAACCGAGCAGTTCTTC.

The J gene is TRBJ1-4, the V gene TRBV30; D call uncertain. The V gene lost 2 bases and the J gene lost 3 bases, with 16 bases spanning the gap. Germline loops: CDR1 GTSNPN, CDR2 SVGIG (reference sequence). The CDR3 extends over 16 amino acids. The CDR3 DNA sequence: TGTGCCTGGAGTTCTGACCGGGCCGCCGCTAATGAAAAACTGTTTTTT. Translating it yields CAWSSDRAAANEKLFF.

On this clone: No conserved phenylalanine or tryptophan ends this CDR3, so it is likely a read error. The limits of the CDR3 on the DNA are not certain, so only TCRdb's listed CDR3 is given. Here the CDR3 reads CASSEGFGTNYGYTFGLS. The chain employs TRBV6-1 and TRBJ1-2. The CDR3 sequence runs 18 residues, both termini included. Germline loops: CDR1 MNHNS, CDR2 SASEGT.

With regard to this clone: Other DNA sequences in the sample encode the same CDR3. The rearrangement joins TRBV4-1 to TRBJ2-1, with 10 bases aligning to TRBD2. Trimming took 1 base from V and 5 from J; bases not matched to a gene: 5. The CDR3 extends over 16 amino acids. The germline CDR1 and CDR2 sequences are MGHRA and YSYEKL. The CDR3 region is CASSQVLAGVDNEQFF. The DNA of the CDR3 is TGCGCCAGCAGCCAAGTTCTAGCGGGAGTAGACAATGAGCAGTTCTTC.

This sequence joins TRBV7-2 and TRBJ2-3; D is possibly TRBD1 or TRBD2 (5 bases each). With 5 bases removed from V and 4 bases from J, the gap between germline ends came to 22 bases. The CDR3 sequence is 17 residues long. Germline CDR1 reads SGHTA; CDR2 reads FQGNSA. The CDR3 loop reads CASSNRSGLRDADTQYF. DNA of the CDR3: TGTGCCAGCAGCAATCGGTCCGGCCTCAGGGACGCAGATACGCAGTATTTT.

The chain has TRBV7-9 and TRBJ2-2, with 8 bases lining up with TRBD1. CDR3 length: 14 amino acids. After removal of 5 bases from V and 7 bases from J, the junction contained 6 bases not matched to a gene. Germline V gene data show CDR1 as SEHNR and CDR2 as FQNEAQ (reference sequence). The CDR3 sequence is CASSPGQGHGELFF. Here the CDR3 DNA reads TGTGCCAGCAGCCCAGGACAGGGTCACGGGGAGCTGTTTTTT.

CDR3 region: CASSPTGGVNYEQYF. The CDR3 DNA follows: TGTGCCAGCAGCCCTACAGGGGGGGTCAACTACGAGCAGTACTTC. The genes are TRBV9 and TRBJ2-7; a weak D match, TRBD1 (8 bases). The CDR3 runs 15 residues. Germline-derived CDR1 and CDR2 are SGDLS and YYNGEE. V was clipped by 4 bases and J by 3 bases, with 17 bases between them.

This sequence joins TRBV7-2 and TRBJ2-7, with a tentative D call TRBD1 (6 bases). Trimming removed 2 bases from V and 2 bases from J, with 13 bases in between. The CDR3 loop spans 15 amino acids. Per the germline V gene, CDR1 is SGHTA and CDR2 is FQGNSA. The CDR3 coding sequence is TGTGCCAGCAGCTTACTCAGGGGACCCCCCTACGAGCAGTACTTC. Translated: CASSLLRGPPYEQYF.

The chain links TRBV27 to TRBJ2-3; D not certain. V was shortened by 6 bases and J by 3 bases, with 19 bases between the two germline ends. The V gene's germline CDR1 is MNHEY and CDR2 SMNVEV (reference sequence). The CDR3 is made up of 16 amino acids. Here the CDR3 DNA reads TGTGCCAGCAGAATGATAAAAGTCCCCCAAACAGATACGCAGTATTTT. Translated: CASRMIKVPQTDTQYF.

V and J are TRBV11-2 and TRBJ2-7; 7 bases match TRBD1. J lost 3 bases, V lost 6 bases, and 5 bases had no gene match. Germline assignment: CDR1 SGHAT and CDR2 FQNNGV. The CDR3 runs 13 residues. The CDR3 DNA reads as TGTGCCAGCAGGCATACAGGGGACTACGAGCAGTACTTC. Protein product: CASRHTGDYEQYF. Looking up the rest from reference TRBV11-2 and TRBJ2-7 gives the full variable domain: EAGVAQSPRYKIIEKRQSVAFWCNPISGHATLYWYQQILGQGPKLLIQFQNNGVVDDSQLPKDRFSAERLKGVDSTLKIQPAKLEDSAVYLCASRHTGDYEQYFGPGTRLTVT.

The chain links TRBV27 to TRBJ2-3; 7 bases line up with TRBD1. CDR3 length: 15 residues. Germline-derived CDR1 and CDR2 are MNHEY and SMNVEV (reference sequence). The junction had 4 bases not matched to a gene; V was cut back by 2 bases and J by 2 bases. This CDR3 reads CASSLHRGNTDTQYF. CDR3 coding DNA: TGTGCCAGCAGTTTACACAGGGGAAACACAGATACGCAGTATTTT.

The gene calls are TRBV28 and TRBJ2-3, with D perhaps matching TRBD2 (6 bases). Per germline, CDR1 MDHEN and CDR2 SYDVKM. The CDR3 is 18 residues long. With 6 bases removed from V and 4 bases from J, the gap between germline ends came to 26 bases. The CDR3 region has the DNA TGTGCCAGCAGCCCTCTTGATCGGGCGGGGCCCAGGGCAGATACGCAGTATTTT. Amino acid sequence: CASSPLDRAGPRADTQYF.

The CDR3 nucleotides read TGTGCCTGGAGCGACTTGGGGGGGCTAGCGTATAATGAGCAGTTCTTC. Translated, it gives CAWSDLGGLAYNEQFF. This chain joins TRBV30 and TRBJ2-1; D might be TRBD2 (7 bases). CDR1 is GTSNPN, CDR2 SVGIG, per germline (reference sequence). V lost 3 bases, J lost 7 bases, and 22 bases lay in between. The CDR3 has 16 amino acids.

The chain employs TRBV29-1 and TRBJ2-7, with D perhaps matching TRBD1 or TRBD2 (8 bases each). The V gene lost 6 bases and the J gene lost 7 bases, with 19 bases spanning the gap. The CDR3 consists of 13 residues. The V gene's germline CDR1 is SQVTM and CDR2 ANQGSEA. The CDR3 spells CSVGQGLGREQYF. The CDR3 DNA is TGCAGCGTAGGACAGGGACTAGGTCGGGAGCAGTACTTC.

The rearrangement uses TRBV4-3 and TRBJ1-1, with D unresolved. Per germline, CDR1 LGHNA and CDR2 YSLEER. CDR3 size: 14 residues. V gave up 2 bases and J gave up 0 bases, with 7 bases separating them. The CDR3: CASSQLAMNTEAFF. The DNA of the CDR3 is TGCGCCAGCAGCCAATTAGCAATGAACACTGAAGCTTTCTTT.

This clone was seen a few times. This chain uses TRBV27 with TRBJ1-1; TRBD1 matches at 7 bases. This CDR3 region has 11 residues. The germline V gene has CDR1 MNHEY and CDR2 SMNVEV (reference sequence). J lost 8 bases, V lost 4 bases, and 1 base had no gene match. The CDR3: CASSWGQEAFF. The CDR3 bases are TGTGCCAGCAGTTGGGGACAGGAAGCTTTCTTT.

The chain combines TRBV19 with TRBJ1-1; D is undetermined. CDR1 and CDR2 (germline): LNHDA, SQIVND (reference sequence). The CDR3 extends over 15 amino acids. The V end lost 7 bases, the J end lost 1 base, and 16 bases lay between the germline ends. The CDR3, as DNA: TGTGCCAGTACCCCACAAGGAGGTGGGAACACTGAAGCTTTCTTT. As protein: CASTPQGGGNTEAFF.

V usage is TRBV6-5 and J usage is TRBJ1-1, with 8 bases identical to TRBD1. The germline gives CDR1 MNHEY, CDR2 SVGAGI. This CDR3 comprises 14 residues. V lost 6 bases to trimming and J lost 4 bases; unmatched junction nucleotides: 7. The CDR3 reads CASRVQGAGTEAFF. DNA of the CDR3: TGTGCCAGCAGAGTTCAGGGGGCGGGCACTGAAGCTTTCTTT.

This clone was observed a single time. The CDR3 protein is CARRPRVGTQYF. The CDR3 nucleotides read TGTGCCAGAAGACCTAGGGTAGGTACGCAGTATTTT. The chain recombines TRBV5-3 with TRBJ2-3; no clear D gene. TRBV5-3 carries the ORF label, with uncertain function. This CDR3 is built from 12 residues. V lost 5 bases to trimming and J lost 8 bases, with 12 bases between them.

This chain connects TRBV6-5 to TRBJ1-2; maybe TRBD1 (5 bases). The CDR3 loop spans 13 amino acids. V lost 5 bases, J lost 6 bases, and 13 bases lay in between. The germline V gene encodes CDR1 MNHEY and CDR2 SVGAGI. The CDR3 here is CASSAGASDGYTF. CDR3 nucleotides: TGTGCCAGCAGTGCCGGGGCAAGCGATGGCTACACCTTC.

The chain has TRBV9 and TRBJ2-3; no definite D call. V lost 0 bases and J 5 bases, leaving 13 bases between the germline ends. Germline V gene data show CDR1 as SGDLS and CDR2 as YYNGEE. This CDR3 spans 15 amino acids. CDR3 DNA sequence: TGTGCCAGCAGCGTAGAATCCGTAAGGGTAGATACGCAGTATTTT. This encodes CASSVESVRVDTQYF. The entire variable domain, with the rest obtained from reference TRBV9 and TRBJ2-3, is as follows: DSGVTQTPKHLITATGQRVTLRCSPRSGDLSVYWYQQSLDQGLQFLIQYYNGEERAKGNILERFSAQQFPDLHSELNLSSLELGDSALYFCASSVESVRVDTQYFGPGTRLTVL.

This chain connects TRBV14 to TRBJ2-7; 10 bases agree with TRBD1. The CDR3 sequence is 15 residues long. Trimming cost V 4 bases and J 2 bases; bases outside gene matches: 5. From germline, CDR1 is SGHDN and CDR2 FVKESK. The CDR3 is CASSLRTGGTYEQYF. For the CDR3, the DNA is TGTGCCAGCAGCCTGAGGACAGGGGGAACCTACGAGCAGTACTTC. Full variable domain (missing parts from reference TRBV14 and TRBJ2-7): EAGVTQFPSHSVIEKGQTVTLRCDPISGHDNLYWYRRVMGKEIKFLLHFVKESKQDESGMPNNRFLAERTGGTYSTLKVQPAELEDSGVYFCASSLRTGGTYEQYFGPGTRLTVT.

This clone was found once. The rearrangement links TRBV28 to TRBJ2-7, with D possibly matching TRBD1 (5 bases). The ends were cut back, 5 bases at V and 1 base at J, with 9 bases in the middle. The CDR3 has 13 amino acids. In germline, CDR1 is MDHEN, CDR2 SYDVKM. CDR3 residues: CASSMTVSYEQYF. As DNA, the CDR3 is TGTGCCAGCAGTATGACAGTTTCCTACGAGCAGTACTTC.

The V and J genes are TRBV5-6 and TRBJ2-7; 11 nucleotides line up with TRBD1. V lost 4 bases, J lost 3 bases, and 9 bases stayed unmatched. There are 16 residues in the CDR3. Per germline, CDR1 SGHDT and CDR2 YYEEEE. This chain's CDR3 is CASSPDGQGALYEQYF. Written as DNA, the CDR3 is TGTGCCAGCAGCCCCGACGGACAGGGGGCCCTCTACGAGCAGTACTTC.

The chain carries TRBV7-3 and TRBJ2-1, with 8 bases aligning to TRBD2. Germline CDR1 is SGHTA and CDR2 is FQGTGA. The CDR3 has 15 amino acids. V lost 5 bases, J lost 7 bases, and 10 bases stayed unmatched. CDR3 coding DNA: TGTGCCAGCAGCCCCGACCCGGGGGGGCTGAATGAGCAGTTCTTC. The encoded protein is CASSPDPGGLNEQFF. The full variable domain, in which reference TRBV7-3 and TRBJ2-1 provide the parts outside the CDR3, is GAGVSQTPSNKVTEKGKYVELRCDPISGHTALYWYRQSLGQGPEFLIYFQGTGAADDSGLPNDRFFAVRPEGSVSTLKIQRTERGDSAVYLCASSPDPGGLNEQFFGPGTRLTVL.

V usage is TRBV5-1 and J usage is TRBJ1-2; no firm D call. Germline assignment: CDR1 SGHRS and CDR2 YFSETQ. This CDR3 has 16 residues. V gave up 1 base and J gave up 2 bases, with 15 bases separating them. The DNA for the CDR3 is TGCGCCAGCAGCTTGCGGACTCCCACGGAGAACTATGGCTACACCTTC. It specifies CASSLRTPTENYGYTF.

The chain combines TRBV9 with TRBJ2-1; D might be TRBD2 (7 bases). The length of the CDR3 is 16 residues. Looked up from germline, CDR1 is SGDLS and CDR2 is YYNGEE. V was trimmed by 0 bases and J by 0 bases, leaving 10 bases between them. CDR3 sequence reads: CASSVVGGLSYNEQFF. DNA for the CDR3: TGTGCCAGCAGCGTAGTGGGGGGGCTCTCCTACAATGAGCAGTTCTTC.